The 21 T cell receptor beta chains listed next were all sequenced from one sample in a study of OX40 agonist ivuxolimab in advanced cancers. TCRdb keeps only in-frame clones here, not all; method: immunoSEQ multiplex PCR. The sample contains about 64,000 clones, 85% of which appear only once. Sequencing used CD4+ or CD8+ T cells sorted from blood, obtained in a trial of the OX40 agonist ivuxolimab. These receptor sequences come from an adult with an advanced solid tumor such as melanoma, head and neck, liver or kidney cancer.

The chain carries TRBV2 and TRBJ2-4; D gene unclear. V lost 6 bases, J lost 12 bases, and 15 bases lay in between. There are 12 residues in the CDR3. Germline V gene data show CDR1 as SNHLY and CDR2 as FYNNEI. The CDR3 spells CASSPDLSDQYF. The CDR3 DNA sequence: TGTGCCAGCAGCCCTGACTTGTCGGATCAGTACTTC.

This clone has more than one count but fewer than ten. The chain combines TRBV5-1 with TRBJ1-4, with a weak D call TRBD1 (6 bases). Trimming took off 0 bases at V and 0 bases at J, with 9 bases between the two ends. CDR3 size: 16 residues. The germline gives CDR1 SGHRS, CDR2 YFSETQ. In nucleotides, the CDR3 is TGCGCCAGCAGCTTGGCGGGGACAACAACTAATGAAAAACTGTTTTTT. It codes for CASSLAGTTTNEKLFF.

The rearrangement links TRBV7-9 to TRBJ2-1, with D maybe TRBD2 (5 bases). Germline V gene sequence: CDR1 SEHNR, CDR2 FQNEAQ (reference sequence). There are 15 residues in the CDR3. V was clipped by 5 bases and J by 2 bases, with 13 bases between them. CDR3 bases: TGTGCCAGCAGCCCGGGGTCCTCCACCTACAATGAGCAGTTCTTC. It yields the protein CASSPGSSTYNEQFF. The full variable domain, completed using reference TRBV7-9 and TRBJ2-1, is DTGVSQNPRHKITKRGQNVTFRCDPISEHNRLYWYRQTLGQGPEFLTYFQNEAQLEKSRLLSDRFSAERPKGSFSTLEIQRTEQGDSAMYLCASSPGSSTYNEQFFGPGTRLTVL.

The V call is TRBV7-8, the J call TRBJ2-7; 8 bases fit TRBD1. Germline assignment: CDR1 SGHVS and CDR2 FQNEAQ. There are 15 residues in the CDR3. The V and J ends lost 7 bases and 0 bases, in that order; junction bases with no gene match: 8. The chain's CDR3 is CASTPTGDSSYEQYF. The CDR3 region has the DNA TGTGCCAGCACGCCGACAGGGGATAGCTCCTACGAGCAGTACTTC.

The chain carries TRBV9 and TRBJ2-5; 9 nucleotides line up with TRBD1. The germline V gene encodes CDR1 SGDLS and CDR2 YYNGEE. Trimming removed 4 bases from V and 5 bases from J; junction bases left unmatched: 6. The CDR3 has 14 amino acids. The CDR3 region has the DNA TGTGCCAGCAGCTTAACAGGGGGCGCGGAGACCCAGTACTTC. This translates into CASSLTGGAETQYF.

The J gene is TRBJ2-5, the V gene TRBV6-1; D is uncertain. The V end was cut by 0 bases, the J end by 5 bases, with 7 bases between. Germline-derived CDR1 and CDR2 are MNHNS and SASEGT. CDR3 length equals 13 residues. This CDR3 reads CASSEAHRETQYF. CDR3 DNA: TGTGCCAGCAGTGAAGCCCACCGGGAGACCCAGTACTTC.

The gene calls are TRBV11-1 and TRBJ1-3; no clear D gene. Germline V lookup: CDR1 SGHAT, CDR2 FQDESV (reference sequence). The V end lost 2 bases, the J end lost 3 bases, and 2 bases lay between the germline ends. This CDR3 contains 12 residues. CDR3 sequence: CASSLNGNTIYF. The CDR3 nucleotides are TGTGCCAGCAGCTTAAATGGAAACACCATATATTTT.

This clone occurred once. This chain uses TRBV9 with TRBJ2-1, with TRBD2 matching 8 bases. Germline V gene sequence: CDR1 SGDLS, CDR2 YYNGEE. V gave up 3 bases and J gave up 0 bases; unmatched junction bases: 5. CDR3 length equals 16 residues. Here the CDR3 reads CASSETGGASYNEQFF. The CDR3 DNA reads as TGTGCCAGCAGCGAAACCGGGGGGGCCTCCTACAATGAGCAGTTCTTC.

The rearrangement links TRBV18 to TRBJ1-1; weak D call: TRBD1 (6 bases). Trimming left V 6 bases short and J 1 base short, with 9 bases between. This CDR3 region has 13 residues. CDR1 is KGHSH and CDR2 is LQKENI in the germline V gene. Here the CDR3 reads CASSQGSNTEAFF. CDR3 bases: TGTGCCAGCTCGCAGGGGTCGAACACTGAAGCTTTCTTT.

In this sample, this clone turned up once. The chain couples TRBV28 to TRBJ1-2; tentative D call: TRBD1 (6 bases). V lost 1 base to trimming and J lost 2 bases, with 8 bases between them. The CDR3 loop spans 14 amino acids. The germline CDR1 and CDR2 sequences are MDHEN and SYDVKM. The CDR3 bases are TGTGCCAGCAGTTTATACGGGACAAACTATGGCTACACCTTC. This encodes CASSLYGTNYGYTF.

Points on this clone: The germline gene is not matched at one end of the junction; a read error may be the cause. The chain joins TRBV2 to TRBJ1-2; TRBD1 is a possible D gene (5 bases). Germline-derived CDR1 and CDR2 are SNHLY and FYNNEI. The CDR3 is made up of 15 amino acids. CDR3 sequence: CASCEGPPWGYGYTF. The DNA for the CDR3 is TGTGCCAGCTGTGAGGGGCCCCCCTGGGGCTATGGCTACACCTTC.

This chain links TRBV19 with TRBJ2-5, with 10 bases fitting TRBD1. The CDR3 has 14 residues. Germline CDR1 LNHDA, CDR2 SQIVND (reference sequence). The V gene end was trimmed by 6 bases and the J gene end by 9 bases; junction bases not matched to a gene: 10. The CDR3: CASSPGTGAAAQYF. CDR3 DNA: TGTGCCAGTAGCCCCGGGACAGGGGCCGCGGCCCAGTACTTC.

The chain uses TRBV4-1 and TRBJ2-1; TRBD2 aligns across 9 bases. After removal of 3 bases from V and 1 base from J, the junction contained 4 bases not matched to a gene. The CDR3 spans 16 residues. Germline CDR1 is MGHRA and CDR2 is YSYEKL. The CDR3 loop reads CASSHLAGQSYNEQFF. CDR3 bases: TGCGCCAGCAGCCACCTAGCGGGACAATCCTACAATGAGCAGTTCTTC.

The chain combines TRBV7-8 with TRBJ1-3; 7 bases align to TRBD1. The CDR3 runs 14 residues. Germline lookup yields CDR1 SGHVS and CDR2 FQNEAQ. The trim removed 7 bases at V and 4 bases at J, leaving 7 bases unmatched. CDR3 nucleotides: TGTGCCAGCACGTCGACAGGGTCCGGAAACACCATATATTTT. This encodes CASTSTGSGNTIYF.

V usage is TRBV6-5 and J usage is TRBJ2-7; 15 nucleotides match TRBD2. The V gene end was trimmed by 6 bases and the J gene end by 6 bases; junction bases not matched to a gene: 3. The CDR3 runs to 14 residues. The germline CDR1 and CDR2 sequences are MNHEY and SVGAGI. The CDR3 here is CASSWTSGRGEQYF. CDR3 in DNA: TGTGCCAGCAGCTGGACTAGCGGGAGGGGCGAGCAGTACTTC.

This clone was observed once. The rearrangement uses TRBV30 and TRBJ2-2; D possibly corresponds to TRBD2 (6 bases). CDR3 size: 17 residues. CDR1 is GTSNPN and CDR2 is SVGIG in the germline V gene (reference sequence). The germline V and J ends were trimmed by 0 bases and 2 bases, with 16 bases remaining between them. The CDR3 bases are TGTGCCTGGAGTGTACCAGGGACTTTTATTAACACCGGGGAGCTGTTTTTT. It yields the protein CAWSVPGTFINTGELFF.

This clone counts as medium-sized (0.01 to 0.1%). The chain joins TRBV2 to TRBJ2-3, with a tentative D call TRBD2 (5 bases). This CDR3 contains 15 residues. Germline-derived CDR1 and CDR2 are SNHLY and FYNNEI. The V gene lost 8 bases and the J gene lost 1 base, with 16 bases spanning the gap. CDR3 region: CASLDFTSGTDTQYF. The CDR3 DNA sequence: TGTGCCAGCCTGGACTTTACATCTGGCACAGATACGCAGTATTTT.

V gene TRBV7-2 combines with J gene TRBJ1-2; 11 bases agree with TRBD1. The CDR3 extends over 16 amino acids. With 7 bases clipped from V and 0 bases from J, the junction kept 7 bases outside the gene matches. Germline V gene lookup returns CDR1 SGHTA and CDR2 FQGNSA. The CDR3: CASIRTGGKANYGYTF. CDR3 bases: TGTGCCAGCATCCGGACAGGGGGCAAAGCTAACTATGGCTACACCTTC.

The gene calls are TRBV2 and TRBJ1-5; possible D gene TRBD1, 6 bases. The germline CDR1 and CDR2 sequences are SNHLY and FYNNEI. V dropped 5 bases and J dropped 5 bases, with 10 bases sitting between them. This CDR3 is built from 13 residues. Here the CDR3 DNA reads TGTGCCAGCAGTCGGGACATCGATCAGCCCCAGCATTTT. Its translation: CASSRDIDQPQHF.

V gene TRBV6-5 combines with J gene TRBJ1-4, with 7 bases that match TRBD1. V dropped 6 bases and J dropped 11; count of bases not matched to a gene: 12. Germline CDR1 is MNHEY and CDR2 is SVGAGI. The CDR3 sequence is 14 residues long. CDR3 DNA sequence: TGTGCCAGCAGGCCCAACAGGGGAAGGGACAAACTGTTTTTT. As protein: CASRPNRGRDKLFF.

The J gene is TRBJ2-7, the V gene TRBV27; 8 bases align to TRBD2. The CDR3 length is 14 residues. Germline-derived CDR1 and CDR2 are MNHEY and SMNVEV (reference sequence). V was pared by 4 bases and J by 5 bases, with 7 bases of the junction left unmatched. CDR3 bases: TGTGCCAGCAGTTCCCGGACTAGCTTGCACGAGCAGTACTTC. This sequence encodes CASSSRTSLHEQYF.